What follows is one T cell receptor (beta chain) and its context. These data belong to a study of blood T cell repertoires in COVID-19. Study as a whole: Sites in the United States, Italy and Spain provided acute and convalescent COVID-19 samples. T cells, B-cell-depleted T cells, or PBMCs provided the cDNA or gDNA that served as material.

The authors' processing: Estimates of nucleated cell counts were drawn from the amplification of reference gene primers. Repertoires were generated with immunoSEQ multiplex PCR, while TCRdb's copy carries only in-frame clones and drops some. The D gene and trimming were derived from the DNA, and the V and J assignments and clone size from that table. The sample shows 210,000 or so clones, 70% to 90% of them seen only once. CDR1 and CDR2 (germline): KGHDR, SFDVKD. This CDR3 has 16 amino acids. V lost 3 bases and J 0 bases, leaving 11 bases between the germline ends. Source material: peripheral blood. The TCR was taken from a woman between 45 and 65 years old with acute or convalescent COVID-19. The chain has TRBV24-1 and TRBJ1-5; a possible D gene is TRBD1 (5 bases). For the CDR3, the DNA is TGTGCCACCAGTGATGGGGCAGCATATAGCAATCAGCCCCAGCATTTT. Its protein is CATSDGAAYSNQPQHF.